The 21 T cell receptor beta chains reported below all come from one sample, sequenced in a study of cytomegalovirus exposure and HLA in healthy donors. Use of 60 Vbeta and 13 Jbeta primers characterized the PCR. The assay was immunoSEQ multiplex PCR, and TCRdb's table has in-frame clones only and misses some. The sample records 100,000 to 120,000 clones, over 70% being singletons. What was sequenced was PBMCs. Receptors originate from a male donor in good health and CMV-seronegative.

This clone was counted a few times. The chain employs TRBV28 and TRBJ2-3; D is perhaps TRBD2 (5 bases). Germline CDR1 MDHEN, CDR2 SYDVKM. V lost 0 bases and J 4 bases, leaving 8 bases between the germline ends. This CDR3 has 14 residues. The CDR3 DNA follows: TGTGCCAGCAGTTTATGGGACGGGGCAGATACGCAGTATTTT. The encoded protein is CASSLWDGADTQYF.

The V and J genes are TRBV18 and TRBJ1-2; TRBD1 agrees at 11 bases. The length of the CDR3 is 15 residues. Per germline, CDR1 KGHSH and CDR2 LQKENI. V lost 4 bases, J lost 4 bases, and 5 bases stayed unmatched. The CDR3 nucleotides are TGTGCCAGCTCACAAGGGACAGGGGGAGGCTATGGCTACACCTTC. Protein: CASSQGTGGGYGYTF.

The CDR3 coding sequence is TGTGCCAGCAGTGACCTCGTGAATCAGCCCCAGCATTTT. This gives the protein CASSDLVNQPQHF. The V call is TRBV6-1, the J call TRBJ1-5; no reliable D call. There are 13 residues in the CDR3. The germline V gene has CDR1 MNHNS and CDR2 SASEGT. With 3 bases removed from V and 4 bases from J, the gap between germline ends came to 7 bases.

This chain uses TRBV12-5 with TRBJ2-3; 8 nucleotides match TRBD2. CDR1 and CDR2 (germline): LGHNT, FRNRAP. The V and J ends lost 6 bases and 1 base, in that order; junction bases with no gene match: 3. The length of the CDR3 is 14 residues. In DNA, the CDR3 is TGTGCTAGTGGCATGACTAGCGGCACAGATACGCAGTATTTT. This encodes CASGMTSGTDTQYF.

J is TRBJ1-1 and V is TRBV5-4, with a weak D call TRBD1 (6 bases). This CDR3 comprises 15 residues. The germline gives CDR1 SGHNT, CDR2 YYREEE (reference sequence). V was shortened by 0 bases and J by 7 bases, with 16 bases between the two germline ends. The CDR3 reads CASSLAPGEGFEAFF. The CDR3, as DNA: TGTGCCAGCAGCTTGGCCCCAGGGGAGGGGTTTGAAGCTTTCTTT. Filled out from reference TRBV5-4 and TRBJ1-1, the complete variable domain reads ETGVTQSPTHLIKTRGQQVTLRCSSQSGHNTVSWYQQALGQGPQFIFQYYREEENGRGNFPPRFSGLQFPNYSSELNVNALELDDSALYLCASSLAPGEGFEAFFGQGTRLTVV.

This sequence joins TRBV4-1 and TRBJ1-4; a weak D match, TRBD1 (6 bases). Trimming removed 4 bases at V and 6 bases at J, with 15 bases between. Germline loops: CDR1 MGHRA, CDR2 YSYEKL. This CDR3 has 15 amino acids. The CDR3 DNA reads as TGCGCCAGCAGCCCAGTGGGGGCAGCGTATGAAAAACTGTTTTTT. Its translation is CASSPVGAAYEKLFF.

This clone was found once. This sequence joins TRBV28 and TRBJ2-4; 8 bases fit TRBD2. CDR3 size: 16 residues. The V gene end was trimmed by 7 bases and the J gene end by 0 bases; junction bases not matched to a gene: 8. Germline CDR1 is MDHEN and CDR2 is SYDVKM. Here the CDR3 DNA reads TGTGCCAGCACCCGGGGGGGAATTCTAGCCAAAAACATTCAGTACTTC. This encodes CASTRGGILAKNIQYF.

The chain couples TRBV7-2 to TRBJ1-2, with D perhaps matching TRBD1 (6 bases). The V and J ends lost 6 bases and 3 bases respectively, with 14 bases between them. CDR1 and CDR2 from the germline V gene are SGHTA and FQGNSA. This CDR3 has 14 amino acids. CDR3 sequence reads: CASRRDRRYYGYTF. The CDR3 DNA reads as TGTGCCAGCAGACGAGACAGGCGCTACTATGGCTACACCTTC.

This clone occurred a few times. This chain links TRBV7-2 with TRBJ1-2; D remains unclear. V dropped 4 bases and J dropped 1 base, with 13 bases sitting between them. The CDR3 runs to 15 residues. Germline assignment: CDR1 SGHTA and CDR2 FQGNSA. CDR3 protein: CASSWRADFNYGYTF. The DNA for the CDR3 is TGTGCCAGCAGCTGGCGGGCCGACTTTAACTATGGCTACACCTTC. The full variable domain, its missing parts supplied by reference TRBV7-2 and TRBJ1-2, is GAGVSQSPSNKVTEKGKDVELRCDPISGHTALYWYRQSLGQGLEFLIYFQGNSAPDKSGLPSDRFSAERTGGSVSTLTIQRTQQEDSAVYLCASSWRADFNYGYTFGSGTRLTVV.

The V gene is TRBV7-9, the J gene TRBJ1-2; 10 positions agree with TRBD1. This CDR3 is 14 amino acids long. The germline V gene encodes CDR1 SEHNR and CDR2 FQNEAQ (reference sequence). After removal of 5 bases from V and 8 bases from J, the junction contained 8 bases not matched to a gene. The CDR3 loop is CASSLGTGDGGYTF. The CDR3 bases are TGTGCCAGCAGCCTAGGGACAGGGGATGGCGGCTACACCTTC. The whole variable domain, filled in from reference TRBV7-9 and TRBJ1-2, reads DTGVSQNPRHKITKRGQNVTFRCDPISEHNRLYWYRQTLGQGPEFLTYFQNEAQLEKSRLLSDRFSAERPKGSFSTLEIQRTEQGDSAMYLCASSLGTGDGGYTFGSGTRLTVV.

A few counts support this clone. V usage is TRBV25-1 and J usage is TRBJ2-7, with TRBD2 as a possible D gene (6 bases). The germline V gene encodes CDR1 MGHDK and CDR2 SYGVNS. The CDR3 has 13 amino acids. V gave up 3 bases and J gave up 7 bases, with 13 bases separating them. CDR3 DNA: TGTGCCAGCAGTGAGCCCGGGACTCTTGAGCAGTACTTC. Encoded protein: CASSEPGTLEQYF.

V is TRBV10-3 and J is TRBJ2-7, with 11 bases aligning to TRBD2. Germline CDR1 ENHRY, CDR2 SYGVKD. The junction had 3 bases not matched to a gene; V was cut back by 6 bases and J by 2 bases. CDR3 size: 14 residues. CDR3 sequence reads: CAIRGTSGAYEQYF. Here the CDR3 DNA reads TGTGCCATCAGGGGGACTAGCGGTGCCTACGAGCAGTACTTC.

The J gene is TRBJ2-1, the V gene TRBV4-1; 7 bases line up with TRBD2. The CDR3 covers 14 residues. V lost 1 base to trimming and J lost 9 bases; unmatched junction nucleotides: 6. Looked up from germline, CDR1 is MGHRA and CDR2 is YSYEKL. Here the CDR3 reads CASSQVGSSGEQFF. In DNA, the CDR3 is TGCGCCAGCAGCCAAGTAGGATCTAGCGGTGAGCAGTTCTTC.

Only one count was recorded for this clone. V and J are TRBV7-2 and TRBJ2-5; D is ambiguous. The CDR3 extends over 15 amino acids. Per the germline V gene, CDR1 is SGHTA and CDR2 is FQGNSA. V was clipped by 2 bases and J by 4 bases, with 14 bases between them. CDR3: CASSLNPTPRETQYF. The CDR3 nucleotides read TGTGCCAGCAGCTTAAACCCCACTCCTCGAGAGACCCAGTACTTC.

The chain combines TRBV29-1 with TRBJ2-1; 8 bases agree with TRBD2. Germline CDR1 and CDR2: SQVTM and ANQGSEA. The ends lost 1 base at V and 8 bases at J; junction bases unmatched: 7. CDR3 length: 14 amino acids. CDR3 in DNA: TGCAGCGTTGAAGCTCCCGGGGGGGCCCATGAGCAGTTCTTC. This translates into CSVEAPGGAHEQFF.

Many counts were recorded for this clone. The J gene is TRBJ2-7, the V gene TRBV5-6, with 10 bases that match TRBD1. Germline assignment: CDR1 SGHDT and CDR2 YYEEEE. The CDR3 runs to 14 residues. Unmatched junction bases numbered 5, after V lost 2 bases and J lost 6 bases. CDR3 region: CASSLGTGAGEQYF. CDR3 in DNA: TGTGCCAGCAGCTTAGGGACAGGGGCTGGCGAGCAGTACTTC.

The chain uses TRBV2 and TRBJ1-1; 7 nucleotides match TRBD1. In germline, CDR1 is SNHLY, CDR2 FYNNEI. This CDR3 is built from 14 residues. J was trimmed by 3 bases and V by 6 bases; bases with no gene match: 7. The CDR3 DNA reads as TGTGCCAGCAGGGCTGACAGGGTGTACACTGAAGCTTTCTTT. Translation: CASRADRVYTEAFF. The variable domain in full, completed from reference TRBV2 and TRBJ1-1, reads EPEVTQTPSHQVTQMGQEVILRCVPISNHLYFYWYRQILGQKVEFLVSFYNNEISEKSEIFDDQFSVERPDGSNFTLKIRSTKLEDSAMYFCASRADRVYTEAFFGQGTRLTVV.

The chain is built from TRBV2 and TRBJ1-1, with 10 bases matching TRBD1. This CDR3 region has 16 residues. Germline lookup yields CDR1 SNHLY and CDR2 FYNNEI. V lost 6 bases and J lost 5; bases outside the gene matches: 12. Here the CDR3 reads CASRRTGTGVQTEAFF. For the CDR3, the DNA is TGTGCCAGCAGACGGACCGGGACAGGGGTTCAAACTGAAGCTTTCTTT.

Here the CDR3 reads CASGSGAVAGDTQYF. The CDR3 DNA sequence: TGCGCCAGCGGTAGTGGAGCGGTAGCTGGAGATACGCAGTATTTT. The rearrangement joins TRBV5-1 to TRBJ2-3; possibly TRBD2 for D (5 bases). CDR3 length equals 15 residues. CDR1 and CDR2 (germline): SGHRS, YFSETQ. V lost 7 bases and J 5 bases, leaving 20 bases between the germline ends.

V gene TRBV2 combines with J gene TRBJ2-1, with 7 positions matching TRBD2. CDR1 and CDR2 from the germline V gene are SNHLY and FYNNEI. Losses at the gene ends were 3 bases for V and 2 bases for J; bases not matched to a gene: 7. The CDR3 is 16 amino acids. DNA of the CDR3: TGTGCCAGCAGTGATCGTACGGGGGGAGCCTACAATGAGCAGTTCTTC. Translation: CASSDRTGGAYNEQFF.

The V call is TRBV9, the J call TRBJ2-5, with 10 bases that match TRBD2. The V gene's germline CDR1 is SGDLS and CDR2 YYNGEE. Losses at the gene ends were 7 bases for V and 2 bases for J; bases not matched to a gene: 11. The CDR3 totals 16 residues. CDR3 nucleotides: TGTGCCAGCGGGGTAGCGGGAGGTCTAGGGCAAGAGACCCAGTACTTC. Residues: CASGVAGGLGQETQYF. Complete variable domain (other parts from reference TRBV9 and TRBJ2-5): DSGVTQTPKHLITATGQRVTLRCSPRSGDLSVYWYQQSLDQGLQFLIQYYNGEERAKGNILERFSAQQFPDLHSELNLSSLELGDSALYFCASGVAGGLGQETQYFGPGTRLLVL.